These 13 T cell receptor beta chains share one sample of origin, sequenced in a study of blood T cell repertoires in COVID-19. Using immunoSEQ multiplex PCR, the repertoire was profiled, and TCRdb retains in-frame clones only, with some absent. This sample has 300,000 or so clones, with about 87% found just once. The specimen sequenced was peripheral blood. These receptor sequences come from a middle-aged woman with acute or convalescent COVID-19.

V is TRBV5-1 and J is TRBJ2-7, with 8 bases fitting TRBD1. The germline gives CDR1 SGHRS, CDR2 YFSETQ. CDR3 length equals 15 residues. The V segment lost 2 bases and the J segment 2 bases; nucleotides outside the gene matches: 6. The CDR3 DNA follows: TGCGCCAGCAGCTTCGGGACAGGCCCTACCTACGAGCAGTACGTC. Translating gives CASSFGTGPTYEQYV.

CDR3 protein: CASSQERGREKTKGYTF. DNA for the CDR3: TGTGCCAGCAGCCAAGAAAGGGGGCGTGAGAAGACTAAGGGCTACACCTTC. This chain links TRBV4-2 with TRBJ1-2; 7 nucleotides match TRBD1. CDR3 length: 17 residues. From germline, CDR1 is LGHNA and CDR2 YNFKEQ. V was pared by 0 bases and J by 8 bases, with 15 bases of the junction left unmatched.

The chain joins TRBV4-1 to TRBJ2-1; TRBD2 aligns across 11 bases. Trimming took 0 bases from V and 6 from J; bases not matched to a gene: 13. Germline V gene sequence: CDR1 MGHRA, CDR2 YSYEKL. The CDR3 has 19 amino acids. Written as DNA, the CDR3 is TGCGCCAGCAGCCAAGATCTAGCAATCGTAGCGGGGGGGGCCAATGAGCAGTTCTTC. It specifies CASSQDLAIVAGGANEQFF.

This chain joins TRBV7-2 and TRBJ2-5; 12 bases match TRBD2. The J segment lost 2 bases and the V segment lost 0 bases, leaving 10 bases of the junction unmatched. Per germline, CDR1 SGHTA and CDR2 FQGNSA. This CDR3 comprises 19 residues. The CDR3 DNA reads as TGTGCCAGCAGCTTAGCTTTACACCTAGCGGGGGGGACACAAGAGACCCAGTACTTC. Protein: CASSLALHLAGGTQETQYF. Supplemented by reference TRBV7-2 and TRBJ2-5, the full variable domain reads GAGVSQSPSNKVTEKGKDVELRCDPISGHTALYWYRQSLGQGLEFLIYFQGNSAPDKSGLPSDRFSAERTGGSVSTLTIQRTQQEDSAVYLCASSLALHLAGGTQETQYFGPGTRLLVL.

This chain links TRBV6-4 with TRBJ2-3, with 7 bases fitting TRBD2. CDR3 length: 15 amino acids. Germline V gene lookup returns CDR1 MRHNA and CDR2 SNTAGT. V trimming: 2 bases; J trimming: 2 bases; junction bases outside the gene matches: 4. The CDR3 DNA is TGTGCCAGCAGTGACAGGGACTACCACACAGATACGCAGTATTTT. Its translation: CASSDRDYHTDTQYF.

As regards this clone: The same CDR3 can be traced to other DNA sequences in this sample. This chain joins TRBV12-3 or TRBV12-4 and TRBJ1-2; perhaps TRBD1 as D (6 bases). The V gene lost 5 bases and the J gene lost 5 bases, with 12 bases spanning the gap. This CDR3 has 13 residues. CDR3 nucleotides: TGTGCCAGCAGTCTACAGGGTGGTTATGGCTACACCTTC. Translating it yields CASSLQGGYGYTF.

The V and J genes are TRBV29-1 and TRBJ1-2; TRBD1 aligns across 7 bases. The J segment lost 3 bases and the V segment lost 7 bases, leaving 8 bases of the junction unmatched. The CDR3 loop spans 13 amino acids. The V gene's germline CDR1 is SQVTM and CDR2 ANQGSEA. For the CDR3, the DNA is TGCAGCGGAGGGACAGCTCCCGACTATGGCTACACCTTC. As protein: CSGGTAPDYGYTF.

The chain links TRBV7-2 to TRBJ2-5; D is perhaps TRBD2 (6 bases). Germline CDR1 is SGHTA and CDR2 is FQGNSA. CDR3 length: 15 amino acids. Deletions cut 4 bases from V and 6 bases from J, with 18 bases between. CDR3 loop: CASSSKSGEVKTQYF. The DNA of the CDR3 is TGTGCCAGCAGCTCCAAATCGGGGGAGGTGAAGACCCAGTACTTC.

The chain links TRBV7-9 to TRBJ1-4; TRBD1 might be the D (5 bases). CDR1 is SEHNR and CDR2 is FQNEAQ in the germline V gene (reference sequence). Trimming took off 7 bases at V and 5 bases at J, with 11 bases between the two ends. CDR3 length equals 13 residues. The CDR3 nucleotides read TGTGCCAGCAACTTTGACAGAAATGAAAAACTGTTTTTT. Amino acid sequence: CASNFDRNEKLFF.

In its sample, this clone was seen once. V usage is TRBV6-5 and J usage is TRBJ1-2; a weak D match, TRBD1 (5 bases). CDR3 length equals 15 residues. Germline CDR1 is MNHEY and CDR2 is SVGAGI. V was pared by 7 bases and J by 5 bases, with 20 bases between. Here the CDR3 DNA reads TGTGCCAGCACCCTCTCCTGGGACGGGGGTTATGGCTACACCTTC. Protein product: CASTLSWDGGYGYTF.

V gene TRBV6-5 combines with J gene TRBJ1-2; D is perhaps TRBD1 (5 bases). This CDR3 is 11 amino acids long. Per the germline V gene, CDR1 is MNHEY and CDR2 is SVGAGI. The germline V and J ends were trimmed by 7 bases and 5 bases, with 8 bases remaining between them. The CDR3 protein is CASNRQYGYTF. The CDR3 coding sequence is TGTGCCAGCAACCGACAGTATGGCTACACCTTC.

The chain couples TRBV30 to TRBJ2-1, with D uncertain. Trimming took off 3 bases at V and 5 bases at J, with 8 bases between the two ends. This CDR3 has 12 amino acids. Germline V gene sequence: CDR1 GTSNPN, CDR2 SVGIG (reference sequence). The CDR3 spells CAWRVNNNEQFF. CDR3 nucleotide sequence: TGTGCCTGGAGGGTGAACAACAATGAGCAGTTCTTC.

The rearrangement uses TRBV10-3 and TRBJ1-2; 10 bases line up with TRBD1. The CDR3 consists of 15 residues. The germline CDR1 and CDR2 sequences are ENHRY and SYGVKD. V lost 2 bases, J lost 1 base, and 1 base stayed unmatched. The CDR3 sequence: CAISERDRGNYGYTF. The CDR3 DNA reads TGTGCCATCAGTGAGCGGGACAGGGGTAACTATGGCTACACCTTC.